The clone carrying this T cell receptor (beta chain) was seen a handful of times. In the original processing: By means of reference gene primer amplification, nucleated cell counts were estimated. Generated by immunoSEQ multiplex PCR, the TCRdb table keeps only in-frame clones and is missing some. V, J and clone size are taken as reported in that table, and D and trimming were inferred from the DNA itself. The sample consists of tens of thousands of clones, around four fifths of them appearing once. This specimen comes from a study of blood T cell repertoires in COVID-19. Whole-study context: COVID-19 samples collected from the United States, Italy and Spain covered acute and convalescent phases. The analysed material was cDNA or gDNA that came from T cells, B-cell-depleted T cells, or PBMCs.

The CDR3 sequence is 12 residues long. The V end was cut by 4 bases, the J end by 6 bases, with 9 bases between. The germline gives CDR1 LGHNA, CDR2 YNFKEQ. Sequencing was done on a sample of peripheral blood. The chain joins TRBV4-2 to TRBJ1-2; D may be TRBD1 (6 bases). This TCR derives from a woman aged 70-85 years with active or convalescent COVID-19. Here the CDR3 DNA reads TGTGCCAGCAGCCTCCCAGGGGATGGCTACACCTTC. Amino acids: CASSLPGDGYTF.